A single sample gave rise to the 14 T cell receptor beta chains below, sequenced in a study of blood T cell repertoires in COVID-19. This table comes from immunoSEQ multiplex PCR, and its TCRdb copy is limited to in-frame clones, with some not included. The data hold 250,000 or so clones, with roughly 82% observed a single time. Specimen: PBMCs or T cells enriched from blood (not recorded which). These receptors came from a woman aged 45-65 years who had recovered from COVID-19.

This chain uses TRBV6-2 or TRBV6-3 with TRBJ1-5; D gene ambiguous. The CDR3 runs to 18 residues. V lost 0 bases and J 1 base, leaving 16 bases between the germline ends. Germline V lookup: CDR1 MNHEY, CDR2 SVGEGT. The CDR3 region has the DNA TGTGCCAGCAGTTACTCGGGTGCGAGGGTCCCCAGCAATCAGCCCCAGCATTTT. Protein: CASSYSGARVPSNQPQHF.

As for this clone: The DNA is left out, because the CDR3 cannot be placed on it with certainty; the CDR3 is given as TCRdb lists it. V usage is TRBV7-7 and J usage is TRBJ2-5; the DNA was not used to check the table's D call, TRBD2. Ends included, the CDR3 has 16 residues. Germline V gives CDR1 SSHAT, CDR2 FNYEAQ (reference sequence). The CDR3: CASSSSTSGGFETQYF.

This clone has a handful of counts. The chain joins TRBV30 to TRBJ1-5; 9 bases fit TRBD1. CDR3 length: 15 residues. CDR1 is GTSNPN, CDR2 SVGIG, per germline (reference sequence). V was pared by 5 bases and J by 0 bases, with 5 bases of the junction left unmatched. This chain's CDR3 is CAWGTGGLSNQPQHF. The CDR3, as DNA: TGTGCCTGGGGCACAGGGGGCCTTAGCAATCAGCCCCAGCATTTT.

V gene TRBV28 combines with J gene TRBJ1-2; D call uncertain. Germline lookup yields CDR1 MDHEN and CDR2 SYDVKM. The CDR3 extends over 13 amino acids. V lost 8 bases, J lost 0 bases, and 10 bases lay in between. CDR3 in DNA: TGTGCCAGCTTTAATAATACTAACTATGGCTACACCTTC. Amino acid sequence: CASFNNTNYGYTF.

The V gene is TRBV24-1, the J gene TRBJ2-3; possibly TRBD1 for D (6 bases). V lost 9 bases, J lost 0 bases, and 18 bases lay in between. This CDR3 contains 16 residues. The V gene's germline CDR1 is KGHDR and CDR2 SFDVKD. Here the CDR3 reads CATLSRDTLSTDTQYF. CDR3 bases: TGTGCCACCCTAAGTCGGGACACCTTAAGCACAGATACGCAGTATTTT.

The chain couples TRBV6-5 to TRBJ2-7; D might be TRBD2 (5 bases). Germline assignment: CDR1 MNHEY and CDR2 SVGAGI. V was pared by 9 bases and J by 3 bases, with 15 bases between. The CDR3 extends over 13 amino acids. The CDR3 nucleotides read TGTGCCAGTGTCTGGCGGGTCAACTACGAGCAGTACTTC. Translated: CASVWRVNYEQYF.

The CDR3 DNA sequence: TGTGCCAGCAGCCCAGCGGGGCTTATCGATAACACTGAAGCTTTCTTT. This sequence encodes CASSPAGLIDNTEAFF. This chain joins TRBV7-9 and TRBJ1-1, with D possibly matching TRBD1 (5 bases). This CDR3 comprises 16 residues. CDR1 is SEHNR, CDR2 FQNEAQ, per germline (reference sequence). With 5 bases removed from V and 2 bases from J, the gap between germline ends came to 18 bases.

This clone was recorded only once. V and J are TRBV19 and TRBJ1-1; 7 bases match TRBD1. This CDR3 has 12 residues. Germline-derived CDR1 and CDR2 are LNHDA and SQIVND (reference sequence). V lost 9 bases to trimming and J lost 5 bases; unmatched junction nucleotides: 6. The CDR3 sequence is CASGQDWTEAFF. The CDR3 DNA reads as TGTGCCAGCGGACAGGATTGGACTGAAGCTTTCTTT.

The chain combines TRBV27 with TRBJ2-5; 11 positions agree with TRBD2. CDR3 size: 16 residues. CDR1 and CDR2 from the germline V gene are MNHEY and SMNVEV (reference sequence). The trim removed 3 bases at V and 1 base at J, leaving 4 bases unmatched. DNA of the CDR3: TGTGCCAGCAGTTTCGGCACTAGCGGGGGCCAAGAGACCCAGTACTTC. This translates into CASSFGTSGGQETQYF.

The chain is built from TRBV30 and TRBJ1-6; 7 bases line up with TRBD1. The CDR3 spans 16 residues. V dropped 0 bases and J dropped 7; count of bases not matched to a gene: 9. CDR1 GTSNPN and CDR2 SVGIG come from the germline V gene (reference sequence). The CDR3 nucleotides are TGTGCCTGGAGTGTACGTCTGGCAGGGGGGAATTCACCCCTCCACTTT. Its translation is CAWSVRLAGGNSPLHF.

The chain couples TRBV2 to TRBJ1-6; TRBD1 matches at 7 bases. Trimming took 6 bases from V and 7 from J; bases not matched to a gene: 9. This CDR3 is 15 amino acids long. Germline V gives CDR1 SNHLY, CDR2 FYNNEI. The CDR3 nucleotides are TGTGCCAGCAGCGCGACAGGGTTGGACAATTCACCCCTCCACTTT. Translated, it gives CASSATGLDNSPLHF.

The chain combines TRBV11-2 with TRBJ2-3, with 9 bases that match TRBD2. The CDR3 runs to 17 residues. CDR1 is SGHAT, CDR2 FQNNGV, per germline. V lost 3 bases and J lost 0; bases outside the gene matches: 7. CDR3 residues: CASSLGLAGVSTDTQYF. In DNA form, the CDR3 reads TGTGCCAGCAGCTTGGGATTAGCGGGGGTTAGCACAGATACGCAGTATTTT.

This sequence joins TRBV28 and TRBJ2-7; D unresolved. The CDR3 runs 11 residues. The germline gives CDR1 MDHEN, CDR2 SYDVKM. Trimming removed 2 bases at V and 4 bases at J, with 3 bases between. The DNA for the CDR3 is TGTGCCAGCAGTTTACATTACGAGCAGTACTTC. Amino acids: CASSLHYEQYF.

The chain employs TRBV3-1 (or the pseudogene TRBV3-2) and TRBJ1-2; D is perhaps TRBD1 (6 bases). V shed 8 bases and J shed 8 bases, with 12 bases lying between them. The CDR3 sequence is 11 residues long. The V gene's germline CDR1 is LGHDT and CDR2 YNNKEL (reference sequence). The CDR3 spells CASRGARGYTF. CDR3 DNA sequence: TGTGCCAGCCGGGGGGCGCGAGGCTACACCTTC.